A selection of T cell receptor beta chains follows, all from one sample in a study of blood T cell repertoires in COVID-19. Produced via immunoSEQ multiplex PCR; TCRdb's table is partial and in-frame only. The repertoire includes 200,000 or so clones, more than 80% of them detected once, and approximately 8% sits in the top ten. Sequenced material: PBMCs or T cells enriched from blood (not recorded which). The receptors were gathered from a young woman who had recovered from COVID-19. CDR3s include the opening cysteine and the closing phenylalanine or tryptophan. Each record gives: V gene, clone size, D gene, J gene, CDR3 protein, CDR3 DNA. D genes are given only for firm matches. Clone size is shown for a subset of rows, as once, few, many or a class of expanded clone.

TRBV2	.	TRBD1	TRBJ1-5	CASSADRVSNQPQHF	TGTGCCAGCAGTGCGGACAGGGTTAGCAATCAGCCCCAGCATTTT
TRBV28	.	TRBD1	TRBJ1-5	CASSGSGTGDSLTQHF	TGTGCCAGCAGCGGAAGTGGGACAGGAGACTCTTTAACCCAGCATTTT
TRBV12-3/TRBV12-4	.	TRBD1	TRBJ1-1	CASSPDRVGEAFF	TGTGCCAGCAGCCCTGACAGGGTTGGTGAAGCTTTCTTT
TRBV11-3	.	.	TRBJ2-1	CASSPTLGGAQFF	TGTGCCAGCAGCCCAACATTAGGCGGGGCTCAGTTCTTC
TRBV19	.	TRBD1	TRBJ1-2	CASSTGQGAQGYGYTF	TGTGCCAGTAGTACCGGACAGGGGGCGCAAGGCTATGGCTACACCTTC
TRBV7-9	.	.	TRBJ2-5	CASSLGSQETQYF	TGTGCCAGCAGCTTAGGCAGCCAAGAGACCCAGTACTTC
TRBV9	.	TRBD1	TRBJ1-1	CASSVDSGGAGAFF	TGTGCCAGCAGCGTAGATTCAGGGGGCGCGGGGGCTTTCTTT
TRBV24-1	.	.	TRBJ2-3	CATSDSREVNTQYF	TGTGCCACCAGTGATTCCAGGGAAGTAAATACGCAGTATTTT
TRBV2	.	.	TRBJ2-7	CASSPLTGVSYEQYF	TGTGCCAGCAGTCCCTTGACAGGTGTCTCCTACGAGCAGTACTTC
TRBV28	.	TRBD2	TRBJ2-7	CASSSPIAGSSYEQYF	TGTGCCAGCAGTTCTCCTATAGCGGGGAGCTCCTACGAGCAGTACTTC
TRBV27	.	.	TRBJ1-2	CASSTKRFNYGYTF	TGTGCCAGCAGTACCAAGAGATTTAACTATGGCTACACCTTC
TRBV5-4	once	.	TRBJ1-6	CASSLRGRGRSYNSPLHF	TGTGCCAGCAGCTTGCGTGGTCGAGGGCGCTCCTATAATTCACCCCTCCACTTT
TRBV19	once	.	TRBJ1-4	CASTGRRSNEKLFF	TGTGCCAGTACCGGTCGGCGGAGTAATGAAAAACTGTTTTTT
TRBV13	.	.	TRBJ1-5	CASSSGVQPQHF	TGTGCCAGCAGTTCAGGGGTTCAGCCCCAGCATTTT
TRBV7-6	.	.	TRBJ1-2	CALSGDDGYTF	TGTGCCTTATCAGGGGATGATGGCTACACCTTC
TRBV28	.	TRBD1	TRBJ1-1	CASSLWDRANTEAFF	TGTGCCAGCAGTTTATGGGACAGGGCAAACACTGAAGCTTTCTTT
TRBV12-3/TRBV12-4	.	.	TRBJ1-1	CASSNRRSEAFF	TGTGCCAGCAGTAACAGAAGAAGCGAAGCTTTCTTT
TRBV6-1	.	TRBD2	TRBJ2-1	CASSELGGVSGGHRGEQFF	TGTGCCAGCAGTGAATTAGGTGGTGTTAGCGGGGGGCATCGTGGTGAGCAGTTCTTC
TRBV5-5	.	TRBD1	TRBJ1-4	CASSLGDRGPANEKLFF	TGTGCCAGCAGCTTGGGGGACAGGGGGCCGGCTAATGAAAAACTGTTTTTT
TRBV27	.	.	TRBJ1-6	CASRTGGDSPLHF	TGTGCCAGCAGGACGGGCGGGGATTCACCCCTCCACTTT
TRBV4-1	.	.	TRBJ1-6	CASSQFRQVRSYNSPLHF	TGCGCCAGCAGCCAATTCCGACAGGTTCGCTCCTATAATTCACCCCTCCACTTT
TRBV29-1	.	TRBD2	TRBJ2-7	CSARGGMAYEQYF	TGCAGCGCCCGGGGGGGAATGGCCTACGAGCAGTACTTC
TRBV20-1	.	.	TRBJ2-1	CSASISPSSYNEQFF	TGCAGTGCTAGTATCAGTCCCAGCTCCTACAATGAGCAGTTCTTC
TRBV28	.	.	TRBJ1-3	CASSPRGVRSSGNTIYF	TGTGCCAGCAGTCCCCGGGGGGTCAGGTCATCTGGAAACACCATATATTTT
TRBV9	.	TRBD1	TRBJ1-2	CASSGGGQGPSYGYTF	TGTGCCAGCAGCGGAGGGGGACAGGGGCCGAGCTATGGCTACACCTTC
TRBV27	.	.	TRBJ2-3	CASSWGGPTLTDTQYF	TGTGCCAGCAGTTGGGGGGGGCCTACCCTCACAGATACGCAGTATTTT
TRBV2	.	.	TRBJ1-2	CASSLRGASNYGYTF	TGTGCCAGCAGCCTCCGGGGAGCCTCTAACTATGGCTACACCTTC
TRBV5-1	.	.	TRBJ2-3	CASSLTSTDTQYF	TGCGCCAGCAGCTTAACTAGCACAGATACGCAGTATTTT
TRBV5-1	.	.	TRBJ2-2	CEQKQGGIANTGELFF	TGCGAACAAAAGCAGGGGGGAATTGCGAACACCGGGGAGCTGTTTTTT
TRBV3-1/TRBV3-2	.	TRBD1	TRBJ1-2	CASSPLQGNYGYTF	TGTGCCAGCAGCCCACTACAGGGGAACTATGGCTACACCTTC
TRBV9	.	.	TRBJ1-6	CASSSSYNSPLHF	TGTGCCAGCAGTAGCTCCTATAATTCACCCCTCCACTTT
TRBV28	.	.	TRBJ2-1	CASSLGSAQAYNEQFF	TGTGCCAGCAGTTTAGGGTCGGCTCAGGCTTACAATGAGCAGTTCTTC
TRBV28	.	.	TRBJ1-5	CASSNRTWRGRVDQPQHF	TGTGCCAGCAGTAACCGGACTTGGAGGGGACGGGTGGATCAGCCCCAGCATTTT
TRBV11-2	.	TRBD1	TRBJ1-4	CASSLLWTGGEKLFF	TGTGCCAGCAGCTTACTATGGACAGGGGGCGAAAAACTGTTTTTT
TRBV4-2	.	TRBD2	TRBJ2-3	CASSQDLAGGHTDTQYF	TGTGCCAGCAGCCAAGATCTAGCGGGGGGACACACAGATACGCAGTATTTT
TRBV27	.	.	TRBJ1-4	CASSLHGAEEKLFF	TGTGCCAGCAGTTTACACGGAGCAGAAGAAAAACTGTTTTTT
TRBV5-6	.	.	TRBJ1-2	CASSLVGGVNGYTF	TGTGCCAGCAGCTTAGTCGGAGGGGTTAACGGCTACACCTTC
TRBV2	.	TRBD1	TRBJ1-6	CASRLDRGNNNSPLHF	TGTGCCAGCAGGCTCGACAGGGGTAATAATAATTCACCCCTCCACTTT
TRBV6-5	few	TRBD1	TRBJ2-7	CASSYSSQGAYEQYF	TGTGCCAGCAGTTACTCGTCCCAGGGGGCCTACGAGCAGTACTTC
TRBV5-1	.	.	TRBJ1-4	CASSLVPTGSATNEKLFF	TGCGCCAGCAGCTTGGTTCCTACCGGGTCCGCAACTAATGAAAAACTGTTTTTT
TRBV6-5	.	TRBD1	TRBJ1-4	CASSRDSATNEKLFF	TGTGCCAGCTCCAGGGACAGTGCAACTAATGAAAAACTGTTTTTT
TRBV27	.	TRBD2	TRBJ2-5	CASSLSALRGGLETQYF	TGTGCCAGCAGTTTATCGGCGCTTCGGGGGGGCCTGGAGACCCAGTACTTC
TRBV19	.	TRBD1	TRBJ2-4	CASRETGGRNIQYF	TGTGCCAGTAGGGAGACAGGGGGCCGTAACATTCAGTACTTC
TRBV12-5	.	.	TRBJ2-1	CASDHPVYNEQFF	TGTGCTAGTGACCACCCGGTTTACAATGAGCAGTTCTTC
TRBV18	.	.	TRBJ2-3	CASSPSRAPTDTQYF	TGTGCCAGCTCACCGTCGCGGGCCCCTACAGATACGCAGTATTTT
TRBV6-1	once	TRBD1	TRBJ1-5	CASSELGQGAQPQHF	TGTGCCAGCAGTGAGCTGGGACAGGGCGCACAGCCCCAGCATTTT
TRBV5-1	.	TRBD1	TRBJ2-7	CASGQGATYEQYF	TGCGCCAGCGGACAGGGGGCAACCTACGAGCAGTACTTC
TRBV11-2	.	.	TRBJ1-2	CASSLGPEGYGYTF	TGTGCCAGCAGCTTAGGACCGGAGGGCTATGGCTACACCTTC
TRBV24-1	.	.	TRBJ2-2	CATSDSGTGELFF	TGTGCCACCAGTGATTCAGGCACCGGGGAGCTGTTTTTT
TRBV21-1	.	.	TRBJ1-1	CATRRRTEAFF	TGTGCCACCAGGAGGAGGACTGAAGCTTTCTTT
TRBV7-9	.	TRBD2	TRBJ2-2	CASSLQSGGAVGTGELFF	TGTGCCAGCAGCTTACAAAGCGGGGGGGCCGTAGGCACCGGGGAGCTGTTTTTT
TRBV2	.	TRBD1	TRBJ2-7	CASGQATYEQYF	TGTGCCAGCGGACAGGCCACCTACGAGCAGTACTTC
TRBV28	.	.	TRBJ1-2	CASGVGFNYGYTF	TGTGCCAGCGGAGTTGGTTTCAACTATGGCTACACCTTC